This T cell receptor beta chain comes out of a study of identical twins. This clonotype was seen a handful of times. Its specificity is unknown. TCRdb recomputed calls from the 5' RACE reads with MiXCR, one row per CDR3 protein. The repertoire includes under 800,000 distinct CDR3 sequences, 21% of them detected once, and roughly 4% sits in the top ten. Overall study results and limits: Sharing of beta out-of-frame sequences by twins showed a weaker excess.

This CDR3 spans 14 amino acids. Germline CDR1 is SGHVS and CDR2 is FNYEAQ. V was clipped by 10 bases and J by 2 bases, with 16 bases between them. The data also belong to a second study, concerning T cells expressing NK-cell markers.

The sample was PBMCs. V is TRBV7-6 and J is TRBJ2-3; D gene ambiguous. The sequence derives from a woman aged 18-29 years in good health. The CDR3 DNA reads TGTGCCACCCTAAGGTTACAGCTCACAGATACGCAGTATTTT. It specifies CATLRLQLTDTQYF.